The 30 T cell receptor beta chains given below trace back to one sample, sequenced in a study of cytomegalovirus exposure and HLA in healthy donors. The PCR made use of 60 Vbeta and 13 Jbeta primers. Sequencing was performed with immunoSEQ multiplex PCR; in TCRdb, only in-frame clones are kept and a portion is missing. This sample has 95,000 to 150,000 clones, with approximately 65% found just once. Sequencing was performed on PBMCs. Source of these receptors: a man between 18 and 35 years old in good health and CMV-seronegative.

The chain carries TRBV5-6 and TRBJ1-3; D remains ambiguous. Looked up from germline, CDR1 is SGHDT and CDR2 is YYEEEE. The CDR3 is made up of 15 amino acids. V was clipped by 0 bases and J by 2 bases, with 9 bases between them. The CDR3 loop is CASSLARVAGNTIYF. DNA of the CDR3: TGTGCCAGCAGCTTGGCCCGGGTAGCTGGAAACACCATATATTTT.

The rearrangement uses TRBV5-1 and TRBJ1-4; D is perhaps TRBD1 (5 bases). The CDR3 sequence is 15 residues long. V was pared by 0 bases and J by 4 bases, with 10 bases between. CDR1 and CDR2 from the germline V gene are SGHRS and YFSETQ. CDR3 DNA sequence: TGCGCCAGCAGCTTGGTGGGGCAGGGTAATGAAAAACTGTTTTTT. This encodes CASSLVGQGNEKLFF.

On this clone itself: Its ends do not fully match the called genes, so a read error is possible. The chain uses TRBV30 and TRBJ2-1, with unresolved D. In germline, CDR1 is GTSNPN, CDR2 SVGIG (reference sequence). The CDR3 consists of 14 residues. CDR3 DNA sequence: TGTGCCTGGAGTGGGCTTAGCTCCTACAATGGGCAGTTCTTC. Residues: CAWSGLSSYNGQFF. Full variable domain (missing parts from reference TRBV30 and TRBJ2-1): SQTIHQWPATLVQPVGSPLSLECTVEGTSNPNLYWYRQAAGRGLQLLFYSVGIGQISSEVPQNLSASRPQDRQFILSSKKLLLSDSGFYLCAWSGLSSYNGQFFGPGTRLTVL.

Points on this clone: The junction shows a germline mismatch at one end, possibly a read error. V usage is TRBV7-9 and J usage is TRBJ2-2; D is possibly TRBD2 (5 bases). Germline V lookup: CDR1 SEHNR, CDR2 FQNEAQ (reference sequence). This CDR3 contains 14 residues. This chain's CDR3 is CSSSLTEVTGELFF. CDR3 DNA sequence: TGTTCCAGCAGCTTAACGGAGGTCACCGGGGAGCTGTTTTTT. Looking up the rest from reference TRBV7-9 and TRBJ2-2 gives the full variable domain: DTGVSQNPRHKITKRGQNVTFRCDPISEHNRLYWYRQTLGQGPEFLTYFQNEAQLEKSRLLSDRFSAERPKGSFSTLEIQRTEQGDSAMYLCSSSLTEVTGELFFGEGSRLTVL.

The rearrangement uses TRBV7-8 and TRBJ1-1; TRBD1 agrees at 7 bases. From germline, CDR1 is SGHVS and CDR2 FQNEAQ. After removal of 5 bases from V and 1 base from J, the junction contained 7 bases not matched to a gene. CDR3 length: 15 residues. CDR3 loop: CASSGYRGGNTEAFF. The DNA for the CDR3 is TGTGCCAGCAGCGGTTACAGGGGCGGGAACACTGAAGCTTTCTTT.

This chain links TRBV7-3 with TRBJ1-1, with TRBD1 matching over 7 bases. Germline CDR1 and CDR2: SGHTA and FQGTGA. Trimming at V came to 5 bases and at J to 6 bases, leaving 6 bases not matched to a gene. The length of the CDR3 is 13 residues. CDR3 nucleotides: TGTGCCAGCAGCGTACAGGGGAAATCTGAAGCTTTCTTT. Its protein product is CASSVQGKSEAFF.

The chain has TRBV11-2 and TRBJ2-7, with D possibly being TRBD1 (7 bases). Trimming pared 9 bases from V and 5 bases from J, leaving 14 bases between. CDR1 is SGHAT, CDR2 FQNNGV, per germline. The CDR3 runs to 12 residues. CDR3 bases: TGTGCCAGTAGCCCCAGGGGGGACGAGCAGTACTTC. It specifies CASSPRGDEQYF.

The CDR3 region is CASEAGYSNQPQHF. DNA of the CDR3: TGTGCCAGCGAAGCGGGATATAGCAATCAGCCCCAGCATTTT. The rearrangement joins TRBV6-1 to TRBJ1-5; no clear D gene. Per germline, CDR1 MNHNS and CDR2 SASEGT. This CDR3 spans 14 amino acids. V shed 8 bases and J shed 0 bases, with 11 bases lying between them.

This clone was counted a single time. The V gene is TRBV11-2, the J gene TRBJ2-5, with 7 nucleotides matching TRBD2. Germline V gives CDR1 SGHAT, CDR2 FQNNGV. This CDR3 is 17 amino acids long. V was pared by 0 bases and J by 5 bases, with 12 bases of the junction left unmatched. The CDR3 bases are TGTGCCAGCAGCTTAGATGTGGTTCTAGCGGTGCGGGAGACCCAGTACTTC. It encodes CASSLDVVLAVRETQYF.

This clone turned up a few times. The chain is built from TRBV29-1 and TRBJ1-2; 8 bases are a match to TRBD1. The V segment lost 6 bases and the J segment 7 bases; nucleotides outside the gene matches: 7. Germline lookup yields CDR1 SQVTM and CDR2 ANQGSEA. This CDR3 region has 12 residues. Here the CDR3 DNA reads TGCAGCGTCACTCAGGGGGCGGGTGGCTACACCTTC. It codes for CSVTQGAGGYTF.

The chain is built from TRBV5-1 and TRBJ1-4; tentative D call: TRBD1 (6 bases). The CDR3 extends over 14 amino acids. Germline V lookup: CDR1 SGHRS, CDR2 YFSETQ. Between the trimmed V and J ends, which lost 0 bases and 7 bases, there was a span of 10 bases. The CDR3 nucleotides read TGCGCCAGCAGCTTGGCAGGGGCAAGTGAAAAACTGTTTTTT. It translates to CASSLAGASEKLFF.

In its sample, this clone was seen a few times. V and J are TRBV5-1 and TRBJ2-1, with D uncertain. The CDR3 length is 14 residues. V dropped 0 bases and J dropped 9 bases, with 13 bases sitting between them. The V gene's germline CDR1 is SGHRS and CDR2 YFSETQ. This CDR3 is CASSLEPQVGEQFF. In nucleotides, the CDR3 is TGCGCCAGCAGCTTGGAGCCCCAGGTGGGTGAGCAGTTCTTC. The full variable domain, rest sourced from reference TRBV5-1 and TRBJ2-1, is KAGVTQTPRYLIKTRGQQVTLSCSPISGHRSVSWYQQTPGQGLQFLFEYFSETQRNKGNFPGRFSGRQFSNSRSEMNVSTLELGDSALYLCASSLEPQVGEQFFGPGTRLTVL.

This chain links TRBV6-1 with TRBJ1-1; maybe TRBD1 (5 bases). Looked up from germline, CDR1 is MNHNS and CDR2 is SASEGT. Trimming cost V 5 bases and J 4 bases, with 11 bases left between them. There are 13 residues in the CDR3. DNA of the CDR3: TGTGCCAGCAGTCGGGAGGGGACCACTGAAGCTTTCTTT. Protein sequence: CASSREGTTEAFF.

The chain is built from TRBV7-8 and TRBJ2-1; 7 positions match TRBD2. This CDR3 has 15 residues. V shed 0 bases and J 4 bases; nucleotides not matched to a gene: 3. The germline CDR1 and CDR2 sequences are SGHVS and FQNEAQ. The CDR3 region has the DNA TGTGCCAGCAGCTTAGCTAGCGGGTTTTACAATGAGCAGTTCTTC. Its translation is CASSLASGFYNEQFF. The variable domain in full, with the rest retrieved from reference TRBV7-8 and TRBJ2-1, is GAGVSQSPRYKVAKRGQDVALRCDPISGHVSLFWYQQALGQGPEFLTYFQNEAQLDKSGLPSDRFFAERPEGSVSTLKIQRTQQEDSAVYLCASSLASGFYNEQFFGPGTRLTVL.

CDR3 in amino acids: CASSIAGGGYNEQFF. The CDR3 DNA is TGTGCCAGTAGTATAGCGGGAGGGGGATACAATGAGCAGTTCTTC. The V and J genes are TRBV19 and TRBJ2-1; 8 bases match TRBD2. The germline gives CDR1 LNHDA, CDR2 SQIVND (reference sequence). The CDR3 runs 15 residues. Losses at the gene ends were 1 base for V and 4 bases for J; bases not matched to a gene: 3.

The CDR3 region is CASSQERTGITEAFF. The CDR3 DNA reads TGCGCCAGCAGCCAAGAAAGGACAGGAATCACTGAAGCTTTCTTT. The chain joins TRBV4-3 to TRBJ1-1, with 7 bases matching TRBD1. The junction had 5 bases not matched to a gene; V was cut back by 0 bases and J by 4 bases. The V gene's germline CDR1 is LGHNA and CDR2 YSLEER. There are 15 residues in the CDR3.

This chain joins TRBV11-1 and TRBJ2-2; TRBD2 agrees at 9 bases. V shed 4 bases and J 0 bases; nucleotides not matched to a gene: 3. The length of the CDR3 is 16 residues. CDR1 SGHAT and CDR2 FQDESV come from the germline V gene (reference sequence). CDR3 sequence: CASSSLAGPNTGELFF. The CDR3, as DNA: TGTGCCAGCAGCTCTCTAGCGGGGCCGAACACCGGGGAGCTGTTTTTT.

V and J are TRBV9 and TRBJ1-4; 9 nucleotides agree with TRBD1. The CDR3 spans 15 residues. V lost 4 bases to trimming and J lost 8 bases; unmatched junction nucleotides: 9. Germline assignment: CDR1 SGDLS and CDR2 YYNGEE. DNA of the CDR3: TGTGCCAGCAGCCCTGGGGACAGGGTAAAAGAAAAACTGTTTTTT. Translating gives CASSPGDRVKEKLFF.

The V and J genes are TRBV6-6 and TRBJ2-7, with TRBD2 identical over 7 bases. The ends lost 5 bases at V and 4 bases at J; junction bases unmatched: 8. From germline, CDR1 is MNHNY and CDR2 SVGAGI (reference sequence). The CDR3 consists of 14 residues. CDR3 protein: CASSTFGGEYEQYF. The CDR3 coding sequence is TGTGCCAGCAGTACCTTTGGGGGGGAGTACGAGCAGTACTTC.

The V and J genes are TRBV6-6 and TRBJ1-5, with TRBD1 identical over 7 bases. This CDR3 spans 15 amino acids. Unmatched junction bases numbered 4, after V lost 2 bases and J lost 3 bases. From germline, CDR1 is MNHNY and CDR2 SVGAGI (reference sequence). CDR3 sequence (DNA): TGTGCCAGCAGTTACCCACAGGGGAACAATCAGCCCCAGCATTTT. This encodes CASSYPQGNNQPQHF.

J is TRBJ1-4 and V is TRBV11-2; TRBD1 aligns across 9 bases. This CDR3 region has 15 residues. Trimming took 5 bases from V and 8 from J; bases not matched to a gene: 9. From germline, CDR1 is SGHAT and CDR2 FQNNGV. The CDR3 DNA sequence: TGTGCCAGCAGCCAACAGGGGGCGAATGGGGAAAAACTGTTTTTT. It codes for CASSQQGANGEKLFF. Full variable domain (missing parts from reference TRBV11-2 and TRBJ1-4): EAGVAQSPRYKIIEKRQSVAFWCNPISGHATLYWYQQILGQGPKLLIQFQNNGVVDDSQLPKDRFSAERLKGVDSTLKIQPAKLEDSAVYLCASSQQGANGEKLFFGSGTQLSVL.

This chain uses TRBV7-2 with TRBJ2-4; possibly TRBD2 for D (6 bases). The V end was cut by 1 base, the J end by 8 bases, with 12 bases between. The germline CDR1 and CDR2 sequences are SGHTA and FQGNSA. This CDR3 contains 14 residues. The CDR3 here is CASSLDVRGDIQYF. CDR3 nucleotide sequence: TGTGCCAGCAGCTTAGATGTGCGGGGAGACATTCAGTACTTC.

This clone was picked up a small number of times. A junction boundary mismatches the germline segment, possibly from a read error. The chain links TRBV29-1 to TRBJ1-2; D gene unclear. The length of the CDR3 is 10 residues. Germline V gene sequence: CDR1 SQVTM, CDR2 ANQGSEA. The CDR3 coding sequence is TGCAGCGTTTCTAACTTTGGCTACACCTTC. Its protein product is CSVSNFGYTF.

This rearrangement joins TRBV10-3 to TRBJ2-7, with 7 bases identical to TRBD1. The CDR3 covers 13 residues. V lost 6 bases and J lost 4; bases outside the gene matches: 6. The germline V gene encodes CDR1 ENHRY and CDR2 SYGVKD. In DNA form, the CDR3 reads TGTGCCATCAGGAGGGGACAGAGATACGAGCAGTACTTC. Its translation: CAIRRGQRYEQYF.

The chain is built from TRBV19 and TRBJ1-2; D perhaps matches TRBD1 (5 bases). CDR3 length equals 14 residues. V lost 6 bases and J lost 7, with 18 bases in between. Germline V gene data show CDR1 as LNHDA and CDR2 as SQIVND (reference sequence). The CDR3 reads CASSPGTGWRGYTF. The CDR3 DNA is TGTGCCAGTAGCCCCGGGACTGGGTGGCGTGGCTACACCTTC. The full variable domain, rest sourced from reference TRBV19 and TRBJ1-2, is DGGITQSPKYLFRKEGQNVTLSCEQNLNHDAMYWYRQDPGQGLRLIYYSQIVNDFQKGDIAEGYSVSREKKESFPLTVTSAQKNPTAFYLCASSPGTGWRGYTFGSGTRLTVV.

This clone was picked up one time. V gene TRBV7-9 combines with J gene TRBJ2-1; TRBD2 matches 8 bases. Unmatched junction bases numbered 18, after V lost 11 bases and J lost 9 bases. Germline lookup yields CDR1 SEHNR and CDR2 FQNEAQ (reference sequence). There are 15 residues in the CDR3. In DNA, the CDR3 is TGTGCCGCGGAAAGACCCGGGGGGGGTGTTGGTGAGCAGTTCTTC. This codes for CAAERPGGGVGEQFF.

The chain couples TRBV30 to TRBJ2-7; D is possibly TRBD1 (6 bases). Per the germline V gene, CDR1 is GTSNPN and CDR2 is SVGIG (reference sequence). The CDR3 is 13 amino acids. Between the trimmed V and J ends, which lost 0 bases and 6 bases, there was a span of 12 bases. CDR3 bases: TGTGCCTGGAGTGTCGGGACACCACGCGAGCAGTACTTC. This gives the protein CAWSVGTPREQYF.

V and J are TRBV27 and TRBJ2-1, with TRBD2 matching 10 bases. Germline CDR1 and CDR2: MNHEY and SMNVEV (reference sequence). The V and J ends lost 3 bases and 5 bases, in that order; junction bases with no gene match: 7. The CDR3 contains 16 residues. The CDR3 loop reads CASSFPSGGPNNEQFF. CDR3 in DNA: TGTGCCAGCAGTTTCCCTAGCGGGGGACCGAACAATGAGCAGTTCTTC.

The chain links TRBV2 to TRBJ2-3; tentative D call: TRBD2 (5 bases). The germline gives CDR1 SNHLY, CDR2 FYNNEI. Trimming left V 6 bases short and J 13 bases short, with 11 bases between. The CDR3 length is 10 residues. CDR3 residues: CASRVASKYF. The CDR3 DNA sequence: TGTGCCAGCAGGGTAGCGTCGAAGTATTTT.

This rearrangement joins TRBV18 to TRBJ2-3, with D unresolved. The V gene's germline CDR1 is KGHSH and CDR2 LQKENI. Trimming took off 6 bases at V and 0 bases at J, with 13 bases between the two ends. The CDR3 length is 15 residues. CDR3 in amino acids: CASSPDGSSTDTQYF. CDR3 DNA sequence: TGTGCCAGCTCTCCCGACGGGTCAAGCACAGATACGCAGTATTTT.